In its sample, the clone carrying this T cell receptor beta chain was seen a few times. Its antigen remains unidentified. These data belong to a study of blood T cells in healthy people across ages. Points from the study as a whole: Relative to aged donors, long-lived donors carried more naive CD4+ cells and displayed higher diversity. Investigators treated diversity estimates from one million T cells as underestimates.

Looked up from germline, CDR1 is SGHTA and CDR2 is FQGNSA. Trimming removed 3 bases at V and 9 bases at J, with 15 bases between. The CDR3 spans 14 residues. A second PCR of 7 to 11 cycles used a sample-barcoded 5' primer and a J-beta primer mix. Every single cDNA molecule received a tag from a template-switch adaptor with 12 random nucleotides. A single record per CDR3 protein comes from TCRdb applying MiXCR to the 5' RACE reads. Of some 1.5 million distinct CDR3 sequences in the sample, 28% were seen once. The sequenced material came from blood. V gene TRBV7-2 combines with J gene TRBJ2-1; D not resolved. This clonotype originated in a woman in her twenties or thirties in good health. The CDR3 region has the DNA TGTGCCAGCAGCTTTGACGGACCGCTCTCTGAGCAGTTCTTC. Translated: CASSFDGPLSEQFF.